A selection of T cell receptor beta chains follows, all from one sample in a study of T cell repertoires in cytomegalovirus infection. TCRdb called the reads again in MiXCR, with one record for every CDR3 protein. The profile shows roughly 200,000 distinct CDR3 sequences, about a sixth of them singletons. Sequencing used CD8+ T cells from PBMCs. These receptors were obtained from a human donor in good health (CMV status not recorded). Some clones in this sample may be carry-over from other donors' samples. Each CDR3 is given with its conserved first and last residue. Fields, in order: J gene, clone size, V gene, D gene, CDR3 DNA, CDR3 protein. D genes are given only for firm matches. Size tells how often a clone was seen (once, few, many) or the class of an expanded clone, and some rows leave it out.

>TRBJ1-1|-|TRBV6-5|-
TGTGCCAGCAGTTCCTCGGGGGGTTGGAACACTGAAGCTTTCTTT
CASSSSGGWNTEAFF
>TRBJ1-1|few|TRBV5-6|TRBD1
TGTGCCAGCAGCCCGGGACAGGGGGTACTTGAAGCTTTCTTT
CASSPGQGVLEAFF
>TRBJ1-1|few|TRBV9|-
TGTGCCAGCGCATTACAAGGGGACTTGAACACTGAAGCTTTCTTT
CASALQGDLNTEAFF
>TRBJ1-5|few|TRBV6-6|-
TGTGCCAGCAGTCCCGGGGAGTTCAATCAGCCCCAGCATTTT
CASSPGEFNQPQHF
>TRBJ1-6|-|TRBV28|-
TGTGCCAGCCGGGAGGCGGGGGGGACTTCACCCCTCCACTTT
CASREAGGTSPLHF
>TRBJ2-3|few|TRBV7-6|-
TGTGCCAGCAGCTTACATAGCACAGATACGCAGTATTTT
CASSLHSTDTQYF
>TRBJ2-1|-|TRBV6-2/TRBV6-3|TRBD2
TGTGCCAGCAGAACGGGACTAGCGGGGGCCTACAATGAGCAGTTCTTC
CASRTGLAGAYNEQFF
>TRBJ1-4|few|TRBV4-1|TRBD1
TGCGCCAGCAGCCAAGATCAGGGGGGAATTTGGGGGAGCGAAAAACTGTTTTTT
CASSQDQGGIWGSEKLFF
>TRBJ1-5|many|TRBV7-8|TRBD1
TGTGCCAGCACTCCGGGACAGGGATTCTTTAGCAATCAGCCCCAGCATTTT
CASTPGQGFFSNQPQHF
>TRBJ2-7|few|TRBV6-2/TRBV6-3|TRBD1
TGTGCCAGCAGTATCGGGACAGGGTACGAGCAGTACTTC
CASSIGTGYEQYF
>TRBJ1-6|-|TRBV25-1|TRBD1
TGTGCCAGCAGTGAGACAGGGGCCTCGATGGATTCACCCCTCCACTTT
CASSETGASMDSPLHF
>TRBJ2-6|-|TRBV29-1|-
TGCAGCATTATAGGCTATACCTCCCCTGGGGCCAACGTCCTGACTTTC
CSIIGYTSPGANVLTF
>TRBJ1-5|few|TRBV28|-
TGTGCCAGCAGTCCGATGGGCACCTCGGGCAATCAGCCCCAGCATTTT
CASSPMGTSGNQPQHF
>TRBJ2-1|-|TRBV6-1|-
TGTGCCAGCAGTGAAGGGGGCCCGGAGCGCCGGGTCTACAATGAGCAGTTCTTC
CASSEGGPERRVYNEQFF
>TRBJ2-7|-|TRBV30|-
TGTGCCTGGAGTGTCGGGACGGCGGCCTCCTACGAGCAGTACTTC
CAWSVGTAASYEQYF
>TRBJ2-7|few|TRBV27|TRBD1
TGTGCCAGCAGTTTTACAGGGGTCGAGCAGTACTTC
CASSFTGVEQYF
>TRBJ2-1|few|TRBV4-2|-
TGTGCCAGCAGCTTATCCTCTTCCCTCTTCTCCTACAATGAGCAGTTCTTC
CASSLSSSLFSYNEQFF
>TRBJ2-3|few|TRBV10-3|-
TGTGCCATCAGTGGGGAACAGGGAAAGCAGTATTTT
CAISGEQGKQYF
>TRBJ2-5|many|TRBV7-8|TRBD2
TGTGCCAGCAGCTCCCCAGCGGGGGGTCAAGAGACCCAGTACTTC
CASSSPAGGQETQYF
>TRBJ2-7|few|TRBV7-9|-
TGTGCCAGCAGCTTGAACAGGGACGAGCAGTACTTC
CASSLNRDEQYF
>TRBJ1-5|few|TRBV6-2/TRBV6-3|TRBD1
TGTGCCAGCATTGGACAGGGAATCCGCAATCAGCCCCAGCATTTT
CASIGQGIRNQPQHF
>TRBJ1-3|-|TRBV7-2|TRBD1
TGTGCCAGCAGCTTAATTAACAGGGGGCAAGGAAACACCATATATTTT
CASSLINRGQGNTIYF
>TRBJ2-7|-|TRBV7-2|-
TGTGCCAGCAGCTTGGAGTACAGCTCCTACGAGCAGTACTTC
CASSLEYSSYEQYF
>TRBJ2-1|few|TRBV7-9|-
TGTGCCAGCAGCCCATACAGGGAAGGGTTATTCGGTGAGCAGTTCTTC
CASSPYREGLFGEQFF
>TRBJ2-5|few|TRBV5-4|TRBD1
TGTGCCAGCAGCTTGTTAGGGGGACAGGGGGCCGAGACCCAGTACTTC
CASSLLGGQGAETQYF
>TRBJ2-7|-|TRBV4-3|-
TGCGCCAGCAGCCAAGGAGTGACAGCCTACGAGCAGTACTTC
CASSQGVTAYEQYF
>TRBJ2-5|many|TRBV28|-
TGTGCCAGCAGCTCGGGGCCTGGCCAAGAGACCCAGTACTTC
CASSSGPGQETQYF
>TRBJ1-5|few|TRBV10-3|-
TGTGCCATCAGTGAGTCGCGTAGCAATCAGCCCCAGCATTTT
CAISESRSNQPQHF